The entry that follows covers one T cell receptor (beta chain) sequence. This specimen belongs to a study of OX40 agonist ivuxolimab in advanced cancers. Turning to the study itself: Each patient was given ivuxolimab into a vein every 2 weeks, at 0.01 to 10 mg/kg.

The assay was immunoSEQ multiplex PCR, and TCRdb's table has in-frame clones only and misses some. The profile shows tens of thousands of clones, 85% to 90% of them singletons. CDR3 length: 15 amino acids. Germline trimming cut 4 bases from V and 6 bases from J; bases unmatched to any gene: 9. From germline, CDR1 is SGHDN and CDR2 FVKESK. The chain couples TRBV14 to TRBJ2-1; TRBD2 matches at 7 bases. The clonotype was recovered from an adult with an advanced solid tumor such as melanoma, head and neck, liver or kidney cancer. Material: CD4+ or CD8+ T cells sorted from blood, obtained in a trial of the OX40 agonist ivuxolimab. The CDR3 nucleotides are TGTGCCAGCAGCCCGCTGCTAGCGGACTTCAATGAGCAGTTCTTC. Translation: CASSPLLADFNEQFF.